This T cell receptor beta chain comes out of a study of early T cells in non-severe SARS-CoV-2 infection. Study details: Sequencing targeted bulk RNA from unsorted whole blood, leaving chains unpaired.

CDR3 length: 14 amino acids. The germline gives CDR1 LNHDA, CDR2 SQIVND (reference sequence). V lost 5 bases, J lost 0 bases, and 11 bases lay in between. Study-level findings and limits: Matching against VDJdb likely underestimated virus-specific expansions, favoring anti-spike CD8.

This clonotype came up many times. As yet, its antigen is unknown. Each single cDNA molecule received a unique molecular identifier. TCRdb re-derived calls from the 5' RACE reads in MiXCR, one entry per CDR3 protein. The data contain roughly 30,000 distinct CDR3 sequences, 5.7% of them singletons. The clonotype originates from an adult who was a healthcare worker with PCR-confirmed SARS-CoV-2 infection or an uninfected control (not recorded which). This chain connects TRBV19 to TRBJ2-7, with D perhaps TRBD1 (6 bases). The sequenced sample was whole blood. CDR3 DNA sequence: TGTGCCAGTAGTTTGTGGGGGCCCTCCTACGAGCAGTACTTC. It yields the protein CASSLWGPSYEQYF. Complete variable domain (other parts from reference TRBV19 and TRBJ2-7): DGGITQSPKYLFRKEGQNVTLSCEQNLNHDAMYWYRQDPGQGLRLIYYSQIVNDFQKGDIAEGYSVSREKKESFPLTVTSAQKNPTAFYLCASSLWGPSYEQYFGPGTRLTVT.